This T cell receptor (beta chain) appears in the sequencing data of a study of cytomegalovirus exposure and HLA in healthy donors. A note on this clone: Its antigen is unknown.

Overall study results and limits: Most TCR sequences were rare, but some public TCRs occurred in many donors.

The V end lost 0 bases, the J end lost 0 bases, and 9 bases lay between the germline ends. From germline, CDR1 is LNHNV and CDR2 YYDKDF (reference sequence). The CDR3 runs to 16 residues. Libraries were prepared by immunoSEQ multiplex PCR; TCRdb keeps only in-frame clonotypes and omits some of them. The sample gives fewer than 150,000 clones, approximately 86% of which show up once; approximately 8.5% is in the top ten. The receptor was isolated from a woman aged 18-29 years in good health and CMV-seropositive. The material sequenced was PBMCs. The chain is built from TRBV15 and TRBJ1-5, with unresolved D. CDR3 sequence: CATSRDRRLSNQPQHF. The CDR3 DNA reads as TGTGCCACCAGCAGAGATCGACGACTTAGCAATCAGCCCCAGCATTTT.